What follows describes a single T cell receptor (beta chain). Its antigen target is currently unknown. Base qualities are not at hand, and no much larger clone is one base apart. The cohort comprised under 700 healthy bone marrow donors. At the time of sampling, every cohort member was nominally healthy, though immune exposures that went unrecorded were likely present. The donor tested CMV seropositive and was one of the 289 seropositive cohort members. A peripheral blood sample was collected from each donor, and TCR beta sequencing was performed on peripheral blood mononuclear cells. The Qiagen DNeasy Blood Extraction Kit was used to extract genomic DNA from the blood cell samples. Libraries were constructed by the immunoSEQ multiplex PCR assay. For the multiplex PCR, a mixture combining 60 forward primers for TCR Vbeta segments and 13 reverse primers for TCR Jbeta segments was used. A multiplex PCR assay on genomic DNA amplified the CDR3 region of rearranged TCR beta genes. Amplified TCR beta libraries were sequenced as 87-base-pair reads on the Illumina HiSeq System. Processing in the source paper ran as follows. A later analysis counted approximately 84 million unique TCR beta chains across the 700 or so repertoires, and about 10 million of these chains were shared by at least two donors. To remove PCR and sequencing errors, raw reads were error-corrected and collapsed into unique sequences using a nearest-neighbor algorithm that merged closely related sequences. Alignment of CDR3 sequences to IMGT reference sequences was used to assign V, D and J gene segments. For a sequence to be retained, at least a six-nucleotide match to both a V gene segment and a J gene segment was required. Rearrangements were called productive when the CDR3 lacked stop codons and stayed in frame with V and J; all others were non-productive. CDR3 was defined by IMGT convention, running from the second conserved V-encoded cysteine to the conserved J-encoded phenylalanine. Sequences without an unambiguous match to a single V gene segment were excluded from the earlier analysis of about 640 of the donors. An earlier analysis of several hundred of the donors classified V segments as functional when productive rearrangements were above 56.7% and as segregating when the standard deviation between donors was above 5%. To diagnose cytomegalovirus status from the catalog of TCR beta chain sequences, a statistical classification framework was built. In a later analysis, TCR nucleotide sequences were compared against IMGT/GENE-DB human TR gene sequences so that V and J genes could be assigned. The TCRdist pipeline was used in a later analysis to assign CDR3 sequences and most-parsimonious VDJ recombination scenarios. In a later analysis, each TCR beta chain was defined by its CDR3 amino acid sequence together with its V-gene family, and reads lacking a unique V-gene family were excluded. To address suspected cross-contamination and a sequencing artifact, a later analysis removed 592 highly shared, low-generation-probability nucleotide sequences. A later analysis calculated a clonal expansion index for each public chain from normalized within-repertoire ranks of inferred template counts. A later analysis computed generation probabilities with a VDJ recombination model fitted to out-of-frame rearrangements, and checked the results against IGoR. In a later analysis, TCR-TCR, TCR-HLA and TCR-CMV co-occurrence was scored with hypergeometric tests, and a repertoire-size bias correction was applied to TCR pairs. In a later analysis, false discovery rates were estimated by permuting HLA or CMV assignments 20 times. In a later analysis, co-occurring TCRs were grouped using DBSCAN, with TCRdist sequence similarity added in when clustering inside HLA-allele-positive subsets. Repertoires with fewer than 30,000 or more than 120,000 public chains were left out of co-occurrence clustering, as were five repertoires with anomalous nucleotide sharing. TCRdb re-hosts the immuneACCESS table, in-frame sequences only. Its copies lack some clones; in the studies checked, an unresolved V gene accounts for under half of them, and the cause for the rest is not known. That table is the source of V, J and clone size, and D and trimming were worked out from the DNA. Counted in this sample were under 200,000 clones; about 85% of them appeared once. The ten largest clones represent about 2.5% of the sample.

This record comes from a study of cytomegalovirus exposure and HLA in healthy donors (dated by TCRdb to about 2017). With regard to the full study: An earlier analysis of roughly 630 of the donors reported 276 Gb of sequence data and approximately 110 million unique TCR beta sequences from approximately 180 million T cells. About 280 gigabases of sequencing data and 78 million or so unique TCR sequences were included in an early release covering roughly 600 HLA-typed donors. Among the roughly 430 genotyped donors, about 85% belonged to the genetic ancestry cluster associated with self-reported Caucasian donors. The aim of the study was to test whether cataloging public T cell receptors could identify signatures of past pathogen exposure. The study profiled the T cell repertoires of 500 to 800 subjects by immunosequencing and related them to cytomegalovirus serostatus. A separate validation cohort of roughly 120 different subjects was used in addition to the roughly 700-subject first cohort. To predict cytomegalovirus infection status, the study combined high-throughput TCR immunosequencing, statistical association of individual TCRs with disease status, and machine learning. A later analysis re-examined previously published TCR beta repertoires from more than 550 donors and added high-resolution HLA genotyping to investigate patterns of TCR occurrence. In the later analysis, no new phenotypic data were used to find candidate immune exposures; instead, reliance was placed on TCR beta sequences and their occurrence across donors. To decide whether each TCR beta V gene segment behaved as functional or pseudogenic, an earlier analysis of approximately 590 of the donors relied on high-throughput TCR beta sequencing. Alongside the repertoire data, information on donor age, sex, ethnicity and CMV serostatus was compiled. In a later genetic analysis, genome-wide SNP genotypes for about 60% of the 666 donors were used, and that subset was treated as a discovery cohort. Every repertoire in the discovery cohort had been generated on one and the same sequencing platform. HLA typing included class I and class II loci at four-digit resolution. Typing coverage differed by locus: A, B, C, DRB1 and DQB1 were typed in roughly 620-640 donors, DQA1 in 500 to 550, DPA1 in nearly 610, and DPB1 in approximately 450. Four or five DR-DQ haplotypes were handled as single units for association and clustering because linkage in the cohort was strong. On average, 235,054 unique TCR beta nucleotide sequences were sequenced per donor among several hundred genotyped donors of the cohort, with about 19% of those sequences being non-productive. What the authors observed across the whole study: The only immune exposure information available for the cohort was CMV serostatus. Sequencing depth was assumed to be roughly uniform across donors in the presence/absence analyses, though that assumption may not hold. The 87-base-pair reads could not distinguish some IMGT-functional V segments, including TRBV6-2 and TRBV6-3, so those segments were excluded. Because HLA typing was unavailable for some donors at each locus, only the typed subset was used in association tests. A later analysis found that HLA-associated TCR beta chains were more clonally expanded and had lower generation probabilities than equally common non-associated chains. A further reported finding was that TCR beta sequences accurately predicted the HLA-A and HLA-B alleles for most subjects in the first cohort. In a later genetic analysis, fewer N-insertions in productive TCRs were reported among donors in an Asian-associated ancestry cluster than the approximately 630-donor mean. In a later analysis, several top co-occurrence clusters were reported to appear linked to parvovirus B19, influenza, CMV and Epstein-Barr virus. A cluster of highly shared sequence variants was judged likely to be a technical artifact of the sequencing pipeline. At a false discovery rate of 0.05, a later analysis linked 16,951 TCR beta sequences to specific HLA alleles. When HLA alleles, especially DR and DQ, strongly co-occurred, TCR associations were difficult to assign to individual alleles. Most CMV-associated TCR beta chains appeared to be HLA-restricted in a later analysis, and the HLA associations seemed to be driven largely by CMV exposure. A later analysis found that TCR association rates varied across HLA loci, with DRB1 alleles showing the most associated TCRs and HLA-C alleles the fewest. This cohort had only TCR beta chains sequenced, and the lack of alpha or paired-chain data limited which features could be detected. In an earlier analysis of roughly 560 of the donors, most TCR beta V segments were observed in productive rearrangements about 90% or about 30% of the time, broadly matching IMGT annotations. Cytomegalovirus status was reported to be diagnosed by the classifier with high specificity and sensitivity in both the original and validation cohorts. A later genetic analysis associated a missense DCLRE1C variant with V-gene and J-gene trimming of TCR beta chains, and an independent cohort replicated the association. Correlated functional status among segregating V segments might be attributable to linkage disequilibrium, but an unknown experimental factor could not be ruled out. It was suggested by the authors that the approach could potentially be generalized to other disease states and immunological phenotypes. A total of fewer than 200 TCR beta chains were listed by the study as associated with cytomegalovirus. Most TCR sequences were observed very rarely across donors, whereas some public TCRs were present in many individuals. In vitro tests confirmed that a few of the cytomegalovirus-associated TCR beta chains recognize cytomegalovirus antigens. The earlier analysis of a few hundred of the donors excluded some 15 rarely observed V segments, including chromosome 9 orphons, because counts were too low.

The germline V gene sets CDR1 to SGHDN and CDR2 to FVKESK. The CDR3 runs 14 residues from the cysteine to the phenylalanine. Only CDR3 DNA remains: 42 bases, in frame from the first base. V lost 2 bases and J lost 9 bases; the stretch between them is 14 bases long. Sequenced input: PBMCs. This receptor was taken from a man aged 25 to 40 in good health and CMV-seropositive. Recombination connected TRBV14 to TRBJ2-4; possibly the D gene is TRBD2, per 6 matching bases. The DNA reads TGTGCCAGCAGCCAACGTACGACCGGGGGCATTCAGTACTTC. Its protein is CASSQRTTGGIQYF.